This entry concerns a single T cell receptor (beta chain). These data come from a study of shared clonotypes between healthy human individuals. This table comes from immunoSEQ multiplex PCR, and its TCRdb copy is limited to in-frame clones, with some not included. Seen here are fewer than 600,000 clones, approximately 71% observed once, and the top ten hold approximately 12%. The study enrolled healthy HIV-negative adults without recent acute infections or vaccinations as donors. This clonotype originated in a woman aged 40 to 55 in good health. Some clones in this sample may be carry-over from other donors' samples. Sequencing was carried out using PBMCs.

For the CDR3, the DNA is TGTGCCTGGAGTGTAATTCCTTTACACGGGGGTGGCTACACCTTC. Its protein is CAWSVIPLHGGGYTF. The rearrangement uses TRBV30 and TRBJ1-2, with D possibly matching TRBD1 (5 bases). CDR3 length: 15 amino acids. V lost 0 bases and J 7 bases, leaving 18 bases between the germline ends. Germline V lookup: CDR1 GTSNPN, CDR2 SVGIG (reference sequence).